This entry lists 14 T cell receptor beta chains sequenced from one sample in a study of CD8+ T cells in alopecia areata. Extraction of RNA preceded its reverse transcription into cDNA, which served as the sequencing template. TCRdb's copy holds only in-frame clones and misses some; the assay was immunoSEQ multiplex PCR. Found here are 150,000 to 200,000 clones, 50% to 70% of them singletons; the top ten hold roughly 15%. The sample in question was CD4+ T cells sorted from blood, obtained at week 0. Receptors originate from a human donor with alopecia areata.

This clone was seen a handful of times. CDR3 sequence: CAISGDNQPQHF. Here the CDR3 DNA reads TGTGCCATCAGTGGAGACAATCAGCCCCAGCATTTT. This chain connects TRBV10-3 to TRBJ1-5; D remains unclear. CDR1 is ENHRY and CDR2 is SYGVKD in the germline V gene. This CDR3 has 12 amino acids. V was shortened by 4 bases and J by 3 bases, with 4 bases between the two germline ends.

With regard to this clone: Other DNA sequences in the same sample also yield this CDR3. The chain combines TRBV29-1 with TRBJ2-7, with TRBD1 identical over 8 bases. With 6 bases clipped from V and 7 bases from J, the junction kept 5 bases outside the gene matches. Germline CDR1 reads SQVTM; CDR2 reads ANQGSEA. The CDR3 loop spans 11 amino acids. The CDR3 region is CSVGTGGEQYF. CDR3 sequence (DNA): TGCAGCGTCGGGACAGGAGGTGAGCAGTACTTC.

V is TRBV15 and J is TRBJ1-1; 8 nucleotides align to TRBD1. Trimming took 2 bases from V and 4 from J; bases not matched to a gene: 0. The length of the CDR3 is 13 residues. Germline-derived CDR1 and CDR2 are LNHNV and YYDKDF (reference sequence). In nucleotides, the CDR3 is TGTGCCACCAGCAGAACAGGGGGCACTGAAGCTTTCTTT. It yields the protein CATSRTGGTEAFF. The variable domain in full, with the rest retrieved from reference TRBV15 and TRBJ1-1, is DAMVIQNPRYQVTQFGKPVTLSCSQTLNHNVMYWYQQKSSQAPKLLFHYYDKDFNNEADTPDNFQSRRPNTSFCFLDIRSPGLGDTAMYLCATSRTGGTEAFFGQGTRLTVV.

CDR3: CSVGPGIVEAFF. CDR3 sequence (DNA): TGCAGCGTTGGGCCAGGGATCGTTGAAGCTTTCTTT. The V call is TRBV29-1, the J call TRBJ1-1; D might be TRBD1 (5 bases). Germline V CDR1 and CDR2: SQVTM, ANQGSEA. V lost 4 bases, J lost 7 bases, and 13 bases lay in between. This CDR3 contains 12 residues.

In its sample, this clone was seen a few times. The chain carries TRBV30 and TRBJ1-5; D might be TRBD1 (5 bases). V dropped 3 bases and J dropped 5 bases, with 8 bases sitting between them. This CDR3 contains 12 residues. Germline CDR1 is GTSNPN and CDR2 is SVGIG (reference sequence). The DNA of the CDR3 is TGTGCCTGGAGATCGGGACATCAGCCCCAGCATTTT. Amino acid sequence: CAWRSGHQPQHF. Combining the CDR3 with reference TRBV30 and TRBJ1-5 gives the whole variable domain SQTIHQWPATLVQPVGSPLSLECTVEGTSNPNLYWYRQAAGRGLQLLFYSVGIGQISSEVPQNLSASRPQDRQFILSSKKLLLSDSGFYLCAWRSGHQPQHFGDGTRLSIL.

This chain uses TRBV7-9 with TRBJ1-5; D is possibly TRBD1 (5 bases). The germline V gene has CDR1 SEHNR and CDR2 FQNEAQ (reference sequence). V was cut by 5 bases and J by 3 bases, with 14 bases left in between. This CDR3 region has 15 residues. The CDR3 is CASSPSGGVNQPQHF. The CDR3 nucleotides read TGTGCCAGCAGCCCCAGTGGGGGGGTCAATCAGCCCCAGCATTTT.

This clone was recorded a few times. CDR3 bases: TGTGCCAGCAGCCCCGCGGCTGTTTATGGCTACACCTTC. Translation gives CASSPAAVYGYTF. The rearrangement links TRBV27 to TRBJ1-2; no clear D. V was pared by 6 bases and J by 5 bases, with 13 bases between. CDR3 length equals 13 residues. CDR1 is MNHEY and CDR2 is SMNVEV in the germline V gene (reference sequence).

In nucleotides, the CDR3 is TGTGCCACCAGCAGAGTCAGGGGATCCAATTCACCCCTCCACTTT. Protein: CATSRVRGSNSPLHF. The V gene is TRBV15, the J gene TRBJ1-6; possible D gene TRBD1, 6 bases. Germline CDR1 LNHNV, CDR2 YYDKDF (reference sequence). The ends were cut back, 1 base at V and 7 bases at J, with 11 bases in the middle. The CDR3 totals 15 residues.

This chain links TRBV7-2 with TRBJ1-6; 7 bases are shared with TRBD1. This CDR3 has 16 residues. Germline V gene data show CDR1 as SGHTA and CDR2 as FQGNSA. Germline trimming cut 5 bases from V and 6 bases from J; bases unmatched to any gene: 10. The CDR3 sequence: CASSPRDRAGNSPLHF. As DNA, the CDR3 is TGTGCCAGCAGCCCTCGAGACAGGGCCGGTAATTCACCCCTCCACTTT. The full variable domain, its missing parts supplied by reference TRBV7-2 and TRBJ1-6, is GAGVSQSPSNKVTEKGKDVELRCDPISGHTALYWYRQSLGQGLEFLIYFQGNSAPDKSGLPSDRFSAERTGGSVSTLTIQRTQQEDSAVYLCASSPRDRAGNSPLHFGNGTRLTVT.

The chain has TRBV29-1 and TRBJ2-1; no reliable D call. Germline CDR1 and CDR2: SQVTM and ANQGSEA. CDR3 length: 10 amino acids. Trimming removed 4 bases from V and 9 bases from J, with 7 bases in between. CDR3 amino acids: CSVVWVEQFF. The CDR3 DNA sequence: TGCAGCGTTGTATGGGTTGAGCAGTTCTTC.

This chain joins TRBV29-1 and TRBJ2-6, with D unresolved. The germline gives CDR1 SQVTM, CDR2 ANQGSEA. Trimming left V 1 base short and J 3 bases short, with 7 bases between. The length of the CDR3 is 14 residues. The CDR3 loop is CSVEAPLGANVLTF. CDR3 nucleotides: TGCAGCGTTGAAGCTCCCCTTGGGGCCAACGTCCTGACTTTC.

The chain is built from TRBV30 and TRBJ1-6; 7 nucleotides match TRBD1. The V gene end was trimmed by 2 bases and the J gene end by 6 bases; junction bases not matched to a gene: 1. Germline CDR1 reads GTSNPN; CDR2 reads SVGIG (reference sequence). This CDR3 contains 13 residues. Written as DNA, the CDR3 is TGTGCCTGGAGTTCAGGGGGTAATTCACCCCTCCACTTT. This codes for CAWSSGGNSPLHF.

Details on this clone: A much larger clone sits a single nucleotide away, making a read error possible. Other nucleotide sequences in the sample specify the same CDR3. The CDR3 reads CATSRDKGTNEKLFF. The CDR3 region has the DNA TGTGCCACCAGCAGAGATAAGGGGACTAATGAAAAACTGTTTTTT. The J gene is TRBJ1-4, the V gene TRBV15; a possible D gene is TRBD1 (5 bases). The ends were cut back, 0 bases at V and 2 bases at J, with 7 bases in the middle. This CDR3 contains 15 residues. Germline V gives CDR1 LNHNV, CDR2 YYDKDF (reference sequence).

This clone was seen a few times. V is TRBV2 and J is TRBJ2-7, with 13 bases lining up with TRBD2. CDR1 is SNHLY and CDR2 is FYNNEI in the germline V gene. The CDR3 is made up of 17 amino acids. V trimming: 6 bases; J trimming: 0 bases; junction bases outside the gene matches: 8. The CDR3 DNA follows: TGTGCCAGCAGACCCGGACTAGCGGGGGCCAGCTCCTACGAGCAGTACTTC. It is translated as CASRPGLAGASSYEQYF.